This T cell receptor (beta chain) was documented in a study of CD8 T cells in Susac syndrome. This CDR3 comprises 17 residues. The V gene end was trimmed by 0 bases and the J gene end by 3 bases; junction bases not matched to a gene: 7. RNA amounts of about 0.5 to 1 ug underwent reverse transcription with random hexamers. TCRdb reanalysed the immunoSEQ multiplex PCR reads using MiXCR and keeps one entry per CDR3 protein. This table has 170,000 or so distinct CDR3 sequences, about 94% appearing once. This chain connects TRBV12-3 or TRBV12-4 to TRBJ2-3; 9 bases are a match to TRBD2. The sample taken for sequencing was CD4+ T cells from PBMCs. This receptor was identified in a human donor with Susac syndrome. DNA for the CDR3: TGTGCCAGCAGTTTAGCCTGGGGCGGGGGGGGAACAGATACGCAGTATTTT. Amino acids: CASSLAWGGGGTDTQYF.